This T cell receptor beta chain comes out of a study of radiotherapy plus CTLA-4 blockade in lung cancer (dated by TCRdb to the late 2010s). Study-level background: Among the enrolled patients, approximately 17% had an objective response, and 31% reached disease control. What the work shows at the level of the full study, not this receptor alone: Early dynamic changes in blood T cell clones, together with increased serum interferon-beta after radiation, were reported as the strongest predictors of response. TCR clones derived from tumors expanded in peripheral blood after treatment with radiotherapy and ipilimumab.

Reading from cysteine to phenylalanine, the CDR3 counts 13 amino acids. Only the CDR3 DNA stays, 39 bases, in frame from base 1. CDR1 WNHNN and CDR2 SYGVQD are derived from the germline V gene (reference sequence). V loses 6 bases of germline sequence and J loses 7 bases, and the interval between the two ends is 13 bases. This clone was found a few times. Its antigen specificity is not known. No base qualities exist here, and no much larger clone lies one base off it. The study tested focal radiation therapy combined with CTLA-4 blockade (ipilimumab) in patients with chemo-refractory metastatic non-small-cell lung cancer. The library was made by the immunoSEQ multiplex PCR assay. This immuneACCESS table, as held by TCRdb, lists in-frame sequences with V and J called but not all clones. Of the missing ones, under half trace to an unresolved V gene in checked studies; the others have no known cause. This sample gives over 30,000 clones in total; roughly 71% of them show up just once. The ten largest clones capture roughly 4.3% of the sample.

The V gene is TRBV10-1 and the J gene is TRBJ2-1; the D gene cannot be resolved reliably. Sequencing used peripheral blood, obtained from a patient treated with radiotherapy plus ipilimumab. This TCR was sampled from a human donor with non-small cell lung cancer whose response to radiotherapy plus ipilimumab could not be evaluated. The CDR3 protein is CASSGSPLNEQFF. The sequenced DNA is TGCGCCAGCAGCGGTTCCCCTTTAAATGAGCAGTTCTTC.